The rows below give T cell receptor beta chains drawn from one sample of a study of T cell responses to AZD1222 COVID-19 vaccine. Profiled with immunoSEQ multiplex PCR; TCRdb holds only in-frame clones, not every one. The sample holds tens of thousands of clones, about 83% seen once. Specimen: peripheral blood, collected 28 days after the second AZD1222 dose. The receptors here all came from an adult who received the AZD1222 COVID-19 vaccine. The conserved cysteine and the conserved F or W are not part of the CDR3 here. Only part of the rows carry a size: once, few, many, or a class if the clone is expanded.

size: once; J: TRBJ1-1; V: TRBV11-2; CDR3: ASSFGRPPEAF
size: .; J: TRBJ2-7; V: TRBV3-1/TRBV3-2; CDR3: ASGQSYEQY
size: .; J: TRBJ2-7; V: TRBV28; CDR3: ASSPPQRGPSYEQY
size: .; J: TRBJ1-2; V: TRBV6-5; CDR3: ASRPGQRYGYT
size: .; J: TRBJ1-1; V: TRBV28; CDR3: ASSLARQGLPEAF
size: .; J: TRBJ2-7; V: TRBV11-2; CDR3: ASSSKQGSSYEQY
size: .; J: TRBJ2-1; V: TRBV19; CDR3: ASRQKTLDNEQF
size: .; J: TRBJ1-2; V: TRBV7-6; CDR3: ASSLAFPGQGYGYT
size: .; J: TRBJ2-1; V: TRBV6-1; CDR3: ASSEFGGGAVQDEQF
size: .; J: TRBJ1-1; V: TRBV7-9; CDR3: ASSLVQGAMTEAF
size: .; J: TRBJ2-3; V: TRBV5-1; CDR3: ASRAVAGGPSDTQY
size: once; J: TRBJ2-2; V: TRBV5-6; CDR3: ASSPVATSGLQGSGELF
size: few; J: TRBJ1-2; V: TRBV7-8; CDR3: ASSGTVRQGGYT
size: .; J: TRBJ1-5; V: TRBV12-3/TRBV12-4; CDR3: ASSNIAEPQH
size: .; J: TRBJ1-5; V: TRBV7-2; CDR3: ASSPGDQQPQH
size: .; J: TRBJ2-1; V: TRBV19; CDR3: ATRTGPSYNEQF
size: .; J: TRBJ2-4; V: TRBV27; CDR3: ASSFRKGKNIQY
size: .; J: TRBJ2-3; V: TRBV6-2/TRBV6-3; CDR3: ASSSRKGGSTDTQY
size: .; J: TRBJ1-2; V: TRBV30; CDR3: AWITTAGGGYT
size: .; J: TRBJ2-2; V: TRBV7-6; CDR3: ASSLGLAGGPAGELF
size: .; J: TRBJ2-1; V: TRBV10-3; CDR3: AITPGTGARNEQF
size: .; J: TRBJ2-1; V: TRBV6-5; CDR3: AKKKGAGDEGEQF
size: .; J: TRBJ2-1; V: TRBV7-2; CDR3: ASSLFSAPGQSGEQF
size: few; J: TRBJ1-2; V: TRBV21-1; CDR3: ASSKVNQRDYGYT
size: .; J: TRBJ1-5; V: TRBV30; CDR3: PASSDRAVSNQPQH
size: .; J: TRBJ1-5; V: TRBV6-5; CDR3: ASSPPGQPQH
size: once; J: TRBJ2-2; V: TRBV28; CDR3: ASRRGAYTGELF
size: .; J: TRBJ1-4; V: TRBV19; CDR3: ASSSQGNYEKLF
size: .; J: TRBJ1-1; V: TRBV11-3; CDR3: ASSSHMNTEAF
size: .; J: TRBJ1-4; V: TRBV7-8; CDR3: ASSPPGANEKLF
size: .; J: TRBJ1-5; V: TRBV21-1; CDR3: ASSTGTIPRNSNQPQH
size: .; J: TRBJ2-1; V: TRBV11-3; CDR3: ASSSGINEQF
size: .; J: TRBJ1-1; V: TRBV5-5; CDR3: ASSTPQPGQTMNTEAF
size: once; J: TRBJ1-2; V: TRBV19; CDR3: ASSIEQGRSYGYT
size: .; J: TRBJ2-3; V: TRBV5-1; CDR3: ASSFEGRDTQY
size: few; J: TRBJ1-5; V: TRBV28; CDR3: ASNEPRGARGNQPQH
size: .; J: TRBJ1-2; V: TRBV11-2; CDR3: ASSFRTSSYGYT
size: .; J: TRBJ2-1; V: TRBV20-1; CDR3: SATDRGREQF